The 28 T cell receptor beta chains in this list originate from one sample, sequenced in a study of blood T cell repertoires in COVID-19 (dated by TCRdb to 2018 to 2021). The library was generated by the immunoSEQ multiplex PCR assay. TCRdb holds this immuneACCESS table with in-frame rearrangements only. Some clones are missing; in checked studies, unresolved V genes explain under half, and the rest has no known cause. This sample comprises over 200,000 clones, roughly 90% of them detected only once. Roughly 4% of the sample is in the top ten clones. The sequenced material came from PBMCs or T cells enriched from blood (not recorded which). The source is a woman younger than 45 who had been exposed to COVID-19.

This clone was counted only a few times. J is TRBJ1-4 and V is TRBV10-1, with TRBD1 identical over 9 bases. The V gene's germline CDR1 is WNHNN and CDR2 SYGVQD (reference sequence). CDR3 length: 15 residues. V trimming: 4 bases; J trimming: 6 bases; junction bases outside the gene matches: 6. CDR3 sequence reads: CASSGTGQGDEKLFF. The CDR3 bases are TGCGCCAGCAGTGGAACGGGACAGGGAGATGAAAAACTGTTTTTT.

V gene TRBV24-1 combines with J gene TRBJ2-1; weak D call: TRBD1 (6 bases). This CDR3 is 16 amino acids long. The germline V gene encodes CDR1 KGHDR and CDR2 SFDVKD. V was pared by 2 bases and J by 2 bases, with 12 bases between. The CDR3 DNA is TGTGCCACCAGTGATTCTCGGGACATGGCCTACAATGAGCAGTTCTTC. Translation: CATSDSRDMAYNEQFF.

The CDR3 loop reads CATSKKQGFSYEQYF. In DNA, the CDR3 is TGTGCCACCAGCAAAAAACAGGGCTTCTCCTACGAGCAGTACTTC. The V call is TRBV24-1, the J call TRBJ2-7; maybe TRBD1 (6 bases). Germline V CDR1 and CDR2: KGHDR, SFDVKD. Trimming took 7 bases from V and 0 from J, leaving 15 bases between them. The CDR3 totals 15 residues.

V gene TRBV7-2 combines with J gene TRBJ1-5; D not certain. Germline V gene data show CDR1 as SGHTA and CDR2 as FQGNSA. This CDR3 contains 13 residues. V lost 0 bases and J lost 7, with 7 bases in between. CDR3 in amino acids: CASSLAEGQPQHF. In DNA form, the CDR3 reads TGTGCCAGCAGCTTAGCCGAGGGACAGCCCCAGCATTTT.

This chain joins TRBV7-6 and TRBJ2-2; 11 bases map to TRBD1. Germline trimming cut 5 bases from V and 7 bases from J; bases unmatched to any gene: 3. Per the germline V gene, CDR1 is SGHVS and CDR2 is FNYEAQ. The CDR3 covers 14 residues. The CDR3 sequence is CASSPGTGGGELFF. CDR3 DNA sequence: TGTGCCAGCAGCCCCGGGACAGGGGGCGGGGAGCTGTTTTTT.

This chain joins TRBV2 and TRBJ1-4, with 11 bases matching TRBD1. This CDR3 comprises 14 residues. V lost 8 bases and J lost 8; bases outside the gene matches: 7. In germline, CDR1 is SNHLY, CDR2 FYNNEI. The CDR3 region has the DNA TGTGCCAGCCGCACCGGGACAGGGGGGGAAAAACTGTTTTTT. Its translation is CASRTGTGGEKLFF.

This clone occurred once. V usage is TRBV11-2 and J usage is TRBJ1-5; maybe TRBD1 (5 bases). The CDR3 length is 17 residues. Deletions cut 5 bases from V and 5 bases from J, with 22 bases between. Germline loops: CDR1 SGHAT, CDR2 FQNNGV. The CDR3 DNA sequence: TGTGCCAGCAGCCTCTCCCGACAGAAGGATAGAGATCAGCCCCAGCATTTT. Translation: CASSLSRQKDRDQPQHF. The full variable domain, its missing parts supplied by reference TRBV11-2 and TRBJ1-5, is EAGVAQSPRYKIIEKRQSVAFWCNPISGHATLYWYQQILGQGPKLLIQFQNNGVVDDSQLPKDRFSAERLKGVDSTLKIQPAKLEDSAVYLCASSLSRQKDRDQPQHFGDGTRLSIL.

The chain employs TRBV29-1 and TRBJ2-1; 11 bases are shared with TRBD2. Germline trimming cut 8 bases from V and 4 bases from J; bases unmatched to any gene: 10. This CDR3 contains 15 residues. The V gene's germline CDR1 is SQVTM and CDR2 ANQGSEA. The CDR3 loop reads CSPPTSGVPYNEQFF. CDR3 sequence (DNA): TGCAGCCCCCCGACTAGCGGGGTTCCTTACAATGAGCAGTTCTTC.

The chain joins TRBV5-4 to TRBJ2-7, with 7 bases aligning to TRBD1. This CDR3 has 16 residues. The trim removed 0 bases at V and 2 bases at J, leaving 8 bases unmatched. The germline V gene has CDR1 SGHNT and CDR2 YYREEE (reference sequence). The CDR3 protein is CASSLEVSGQTYEQYF. In nucleotides, the CDR3 is TGTGCCAGCAGCTTGGAGGTCTCGGGACAGACCTACGAGCAGTACTTC.

The V gene is TRBV2, the J gene TRBJ2-7, with 7 nucleotides matching TRBD2. This CDR3 is 12 amino acids long. Germline V lookup: CDR1 SNHLY, CDR2 FYNNEI. V lost 8 bases, J lost 3 bases, and 4 bases stayed unmatched. This chain's CDR3 is CASGGGSYEQYF. The CDR3 DNA reads as TGTGCCAGCGGGGGGGGTAGCTACGAGCAGTACTTC.

In its sample, this clone was seen a few times. The V call is TRBV3-1 (or the pseudogene TRBV3-2), the J call TRBJ2-7; D ambiguous. Germline V gives CDR1 LGHDT, CDR2 YNNKEL (reference sequence). V was shortened by 4 bases and J by 2 bases, with 9 bases between the two germline ends. This CDR3 is 13 amino acids long. CDR3 sequence: CASSLQSTYEQYF. The CDR3 DNA follows: TGTGCCAGCAGCCTACAGTCAACCTACGAGCAGTACTTC.

The chain carries TRBV28 and TRBJ2-5; maybe TRBD1 (6 bases). V dropped 8 bases and J dropped 5 bases, with 18 bases sitting between them. The CDR3 consists of 14 residues. Germline V gene sequence: CDR1 MDHEN, CDR2 SYDVKM. As DNA, the CDR3 is TGTGCCAGCCGTCAACAGGGCCCGATGGAGACCCAGTACTTC. This codes for CASRQQGPMETQYF.

The gene calls are TRBV5-6 and TRBJ1-4; D is possibly TRBD1 (6 bases). The V and J ends lost 4 bases and 4 bases respectively, with 14 bases between them. The CDR3 is 15 residues long. Germline lookup yields CDR1 SGHDT and CDR2 YYEEEE. The CDR3 DNA follows: TGTGCCAGCAGCCACGCAGGGGCTTTTAATGAAAAACTGTTTTTT. Protein product: CASSHAGAFNEKLFF.

The chain recombines TRBV5-1 with TRBJ1-6; TRBD1 aligns across 8 bases. The CDR3 covers 15 residues. The J segment lost 5 bases and the V segment lost 0 bases, leaving 1 base of the junction unmatched. CDR1 is SGHRS, CDR2 YFSETQ, per germline. As DNA, the CDR3 is TGCGCCAGCAGCTTGGCAGGGGGCAATAATTCACCCCTCCACTTT. Translating gives CASSLAGGNNSPLHF.

This chain uses TRBV7-3 with TRBJ2-1; D perhaps matches TRBD2 (6 bases). CDR1 is SGHTA, CDR2 FQGTGA, per germline. The ends were cut back, 5 bases at V and 3 bases at J, with 8 bases in the middle. The CDR3 loop spans 13 amino acids. Here the CDR3 reads CASSAGSYNEQFF. The CDR3 coding sequence is TGTGCCAGCAGCGCCGGGAGCTACAATGAGCAGTTCTTC.

The chain employs TRBV19 and TRBJ1-1; no firm D call. Germline CDR1 LNHDA, CDR2 SQIVND (reference sequence). CDR3 length: 14 residues. With 3 bases removed from V and 6 bases from J, the gap between germline ends came to 14 bases. CDR3 sequence (DNA): TGTGCCAGTAGTATCCCCGCACAAACCCCTGAAGCTTTCTTT. Its protein is CASSIPAQTPEAFF.

This clone was seen repeatedly, ten times or more. The V and J genes are TRBV27 and TRBJ2-7; D may be TRBD2 (6 bases). This CDR3 is built from 15 residues. The germline V and J ends were trimmed by 7 bases and 2 bases, with 18 bases remaining between them. From germline, CDR1 is MNHEY and CDR2 SMNVEV (reference sequence). CDR3: CASMGGLRPTYEQYF. The CDR3, as DNA: TGTGCCAGCATGGGAGGACTCCGACCCACCTACGAGCAGTACTTC.

The CDR3 bases are TGTGCCAGCAATCCGCACCGGGACAAGAACACTGAAGCTTTCTTT. It codes for CASNPHRDKNTEAFF. This rearrangement joins TRBV27 to TRBJ1-1, with a weak D call TRBD1 (6 bases). The length of the CDR3 is 15 residues. The V gene's germline CDR1 is MNHEY and CDR2 SMNVEV (reference sequence). V lost 7 bases and J 1 base, leaving 16 bases between the germline ends.

This clone was seen a handful of times. This sequence joins TRBV7-2 and TRBJ2-3; D is perhaps TRBD2 (6 bases). The CDR3 has 17 residues. V lost 4 bases and J 6 bases, leaving 23 bases between the germline ends. Germline V gives CDR1 SGHTA, CDR2 FQGNSA. The CDR3 DNA reads as TGTGCCAGCAGCTCCTCCTTTCGGCGGGGCGAAGTGGATACGCAGTATTTT. Its translation is CASSSSFRRGEVDTQYF.

The chain links TRBV18 to TRBJ2-1, with D perhaps matching TRBD1 (5 bases). V was cut by 2 bases and J by 9 bases, with 11 bases left in between. Germline values: CDR1 KGHSH, CDR2 LQKENI. The CDR3 covers 13 residues. The CDR3 DNA is TGTGCCAGCTCACCATCCACGACAGCTGAGCAGTTCTTC. Its translation is CASSPSTTAEQFF.

The rearrangement uses TRBV5-6 and TRBJ2-7; D is perhaps TRBD1 (6 bases). This CDR3 spans 14 amino acids. The germline V and J ends were trimmed by 3 bases and 0 bases, with 10 bases remaining between them. The germline CDR1 and CDR2 sequences are SGHDT and YYEEEE. DNA for the CDR3: TGTGCCAGCAGCTCCGGGACATTCTCCTACGAGCAGTACTTC. Translating gives CASSSGTFSYEQYF.

For this clone: Its ends do not fully match the called genes, so a read error is possible. The chain has TRBV13 and TRBJ1-2; 9 bases line up with TRBD1. Germline loops: CDR1 PRHDT, CDR2 FYEKMQ (reference sequence). This CDR3 has 14 residues. CDR3 in DNA: TGTGCCAGCAGCATAGGACAGGGGAACTATGGCTACACCTTC. It is translated as CASSIGQGNYGYTF. The complete variable domain, with remaining parts taken from reference TRBV13 and TRBJ1-2, reads AAGVIQSPRHLIKEKRETATLKCYPIPRHDTVYWYQQGPGQDPQFLISFYEKMQSDKGSIPDRFSAQQFSDYHSELNMSSLELGDSALYFCASSIGQGNYGYTFGSGTRLTVV.

There are many counts of this clone. This rearrangement joins TRBV6-5 to TRBJ1-5; D remains ambiguous. This CDR3 has 15 residues. Trimming pared 7 bases from V and 0 bases from J, leaving 13 bases between. Germline loops: CDR1 MNHEY, CDR2 SVGAGI. The CDR3 bases are TGTGCCAGCACCCTCCCCGGGAATAGCAATCAGCCCCAGCATTTT. Translating it yields CASTLPGNSNQPQHF.

This chain uses TRBV5-5 with TRBJ2-3; a weak D match, TRBD1 (5 bases). The V gene lost 0 bases and the J gene lost 0 bases, with 8 bases spanning the gap. Germline loops: CDR1 SGHKS, CDR2 YYEKEE (reference sequence). There are 15 residues in the CDR3. In DNA, the CDR3 is TGTGCCAGCAGCTTGGGGGGCCAGAGCACAGATACGCAGTATTTT. Translating it yields CASSLGGQSTDTQYF.

The rearrangement joins TRBV18 to TRBJ2-5; TRBD1 might be the D (5 bases). Trimming removed 6 bases from V and 5 bases from J, with 13 bases in between. The CDR3 has 13 amino acids. The germline V gene has CDR1 KGHSH and CDR2 LQKENI. The CDR3 DNA reads as TGTGCCAGCTCGACAGATCTGAGGGAGACCCAGTACTTC. Translated, it gives CASSTDLRETQYF.

This chain joins TRBV30 and TRBJ1-5; perhaps TRBD1 as D (6 bases). Trimming took off 1 base at V and 3 bases at J, with 13 bases between the two ends. The CDR3 has 15 residues. Germline V lookup: CDR1 GTSNPN, CDR2 SVGIG (reference sequence). The CDR3 here is CAWSGMGASNQPQHF. In DNA, the CDR3 is TGTGCCTGGAGTGGGATGGGGGCCTCCAATCAGCCCCAGCATTTT.

The gene calls are TRBV6-5 and TRBJ1-4; D is ambiguous. V was shortened by 0 bases and J by 8 bases, with 16 bases between the two germline ends. CDR1 MNHEY and CDR2 SVGAGI come from the germline V gene. CDR3 length equals 16 residues. CDR3 DNA: TGTGCCAGCAGTTACTCGCCCGTTGAGGTATTAGAAAAACTGTTTTTT. Encoded protein: CASSYSPVEVLEKLFF.

V and J are TRBV18 and TRBJ1-5; D remains unclear. With 5 bases removed from V and 5 bases from J, the gap between germline ends came to 10 bases. The CDR3 loop spans 13 amino acids. Germline V lookup: CDR1 KGHSH, CDR2 LQKENI. CDR3 sequence: CASSEIRDQPQHF. DNA of the CDR3: TGTGCCAGCTCAGAAATACGGGATCAGCCCCAGCATTTT.